The entry below gives a single T cell receptor (beta chain) sequence along with its context. The method was immunoSEQ multiplex PCR; TCRdb's version includes in-frame clones alone and lacks a portion of them. The table lists just under 95,000 clones, about nine tenths of them singletons. This sample was included in a study of OX40 agonist ivuxolimab in advanced cancers. Deletions cut 1 base from V and 6 bases from J, with 20 bases between. Germline CDR1 is SGHDT and CDR2 is YYEEEE. This CDR3 has 17 amino acids. The clonotype comes from an adult with an advanced solid tumor such as melanoma, head and neck, liver or kidney cancer. The sequenced sample was CD4+ or CD8+ T cells sorted from blood, obtained in a trial of the OX40 agonist ivuxolimab. V and J are TRBV5-6 and TRBJ2-1; D unresolved. CDR3 region: CASSLQKFGGPRNEQFF. As DNA, the CDR3 is TGTGCCAGCAGCTTGCAAAAGTTTGGCGGCCCTCGCAATGAGCAGTTCTTC.